The rows below give T cell receptor beta chains drawn from one sample of a study of blood T cell repertoires in COVID-19. Method: immunoSEQ multiplex PCR; TCRdb's copy keeps in-frame clones and lacks some. The sample has some 170,000 clones; approximately 85% are singletons. Sequences were obtained from PBMCs or T cells enriched from blood (not recorded which). The receptors originated from a middle-aged man who had recovered from COVID-19. CDR3s include the opening cysteine and the closing phenylalanine or tryptophan. D genes are given only for firm matches. Clone size appears in some rows only: once, few, many, or a class for an expanded clone.

d_call: -
j_call: TRBJ1-5
v_call: TRBV7-2
clone_size: few
cdr3_aa: CASSLGRAQNQPQHF
cdr3_nt: TGTGCCAGCAGCTTAGGCAGGGCTCAAAATCAGCCCCAGCATTTT

d_call: -
j_call: TRBJ1-6
v_call: TRBV4-1
clone_size: -
cdr3_aa: CASSQEGGVSSPLHF
cdr3_nt: TGCGCCAGCAGCCAAGAAGGCGGGGTTAGTTCACCCCTCCACTTT

d_call: TRBD1
j_call: TRBJ1-2
v_call: TRBV5-6
clone_size: few
cdr3_aa: CASSFRDRGSGYTF
cdr3_nt: TGTGCCAGCAGCTTCCGGGACAGGGGATCGGGCTACACCTTC

d_call: TRBD1
j_call: TRBJ1-1
v_call: TRBV15
clone_size: -
cdr3_aa: CATSRGTGNTEAFF
cdr3_nt: TGTGCCACCAGCAGAGGGACAGGGAACACTGAAGCTTTCTTT

d_call: -
j_call: TRBJ1-1
v_call: TRBV12-3/TRBV12-4
clone_size: -
cdr3_aa: CASRATVNTEAFF
cdr3_nt: TGTGCCAGCAGGGCGACAGTAAACACTGAAGCTTTCTTT

d_call: -
j_call: TRBJ2-2
v_call: TRBV5-1
clone_size: -
cdr3_aa: CASRESVWDTGELFF
cdr3_nt: TGCGCCAGCAGGGAGTCAGTTTGGGACACCGGGGAGCTGTTTTTT

d_call: TRBD2
j_call: TRBJ2-1
v_call: TRBV5-1
clone_size: -
cdr3_aa: CASSFVLAGGGNEQFF
cdr3_nt: TGCGCCAGCAGCTTCGTTCTAGCGGGGGGAGGCAATGAGCAGTTCTTC

d_call: -
j_call: TRBJ2-5
v_call: TRBV19
clone_size: -
cdr3_aa: CASGGETQYF
cdr3_nt: TGTGCCTCAGGCGGGGAGACCCAGTACTTC

d_call: -
j_call: TRBJ1-1
v_call: TRBV27
clone_size: -
cdr3_aa: CASSSDRHTEAFF
cdr3_nt: TGTGCCAGCAGTTCTGACAGGCACACTGAAGCTTTCTTT

d_call: -
j_call: TRBJ2-7
v_call: TRBV14
clone_size: -
cdr3_aa: CASSQKQGIWYEQYF
cdr3_nt: TGTGCCAGCAGCCAGAAACAGGGAATTTGGTACGAGCAGTACTTC

d_call: TRBD1
j_call: TRBJ2-7
v_call: TRBV12-5
clone_size: -
cdr3_aa: CASAITGTGVYEQYF
cdr3_nt: TGTGCTAGTGCCATTACCGGGACAGGGGTTTACGAGCAGTACTTC

d_call: TRBD1
j_call: TRBJ1-2
v_call: TRBV7-9
clone_size: -
cdr3_aa: CATTVGTEDNYGYTF
cdr3_nt: TGTGCCACCACAGTCGGGACAGAAGATAACTATGGCTACACCTTC

d_call: TRBD1
j_call: TRBJ1-4
v_call: TRBV19
clone_size: few
cdr3_aa: CASRDRGSSNEKLFF
cdr3_nt: TGTGCCAGTAGGGACAGGGGATCTTCTAATGAAAAACTGTTTTTT

d_call: -
j_call: TRBJ1-1
v_call: TRBV7-8
clone_size: -
cdr3_aa: CASSLGTGRMNTEAFF
cdr3_nt: TGTGCCAGCAGCTTAGGAACTGGGCGAATGAACACTGAAGCTTTCTTT

d_call: TRBD1
j_call: TRBJ2-5
v_call: TRBV5-1
clone_size: once
cdr3_aa: CASSLYGTGQETQYF
cdr3_nt: TGCGCCAGCAGCTTATACGGGACAGGGCAAGAGACCCAGTACTTC

d_call: -
j_call: TRBJ1-5
v_call: TRBV6-5
clone_size: once
cdr3_aa: CASSPSDRPDQPQHF
cdr3_nt: TGTGCCAGCAGTCCGTCGGACAGACCAGATCAGCCCCAGCATTTT

d_call: -
j_call: TRBJ2-7
v_call: TRBV6-5
clone_size: -
cdr3_aa: CASKGDLYEQYF
cdr3_nt: TGTGCCAGCAAGGGGGATTTATACGAGCAGTACTTC

d_call: TRBD1
j_call: TRBJ2-5
v_call: TRBV11-3
clone_size: -
cdr3_aa: CASSPQQGAGETQYF
cdr3_nt: TGTGCCAGCAGCCCCCAACAGGGGGCCGGGGAGACCCAGTACTTC

d_call: TRBD2
j_call: TRBJ2-1
v_call: TRBV12-5
clone_size: -
cdr3_aa: CASGLDIAGGLNEQFF
cdr3_nt: TGTGCTAGTGGACTCGATATAGCGGGAGGCCTCAATGAGCAGTTCTTC

d_call: -
j_call: TRBJ2-4
v_call: TRBV5-1
clone_size: -
cdr3_aa: CASIETPLNPTKNIQYF
cdr3_nt: TGCGCCAGCATTGAGACACCCCTTAATCCAACCAAAAACATTCAGTACTTC

d_call: TRBD1
j_call: TRBJ1-6
v_call: TRBV14
clone_size: -
cdr3_aa: CASSQDYYRGRLDNSPLHF
cdr3_nt: TGTGCCAGCAGCCAAGATTATTACAGGGGGCGCTTGGATAATTCACCCCTCCACTTT

d_call: -
j_call: TRBJ1-4
v_call: TRBV30
clone_size: -
cdr3_aa: CAWTGLTEKLFF
cdr3_nt: TGTGCCTGGACAGGGCTGACTGAAAAACTGTTTTTT

d_call: TRBD1
j_call: TRBJ1-2
v_call: TRBV27
clone_size: -
cdr3_aa: CARGDSPNYGYTF
cdr3_nt: TGTGCCAGGGGGGACAGTCCTAACTATGGCTACACCTTC

d_call: -
j_call: TRBJ2-4
v_call: TRBV21-1
clone_size: -
cdr3_aa: CASSKFHRDRASAKNIQYF
cdr3_nt: TGTGCCAGCAGCAAATTCCACCGGGACAGGGCGTCAGCCAAAAACATTCAGTACTTC

d_call: -
j_call: TRBJ1-1
v_call: TRBV9
clone_size: -
cdr3_aa: CASSVEAFMNTEAFF
cdr3_nt: TGTGCCAGCAGCGTAGAAGCTTTCATGAACACTGAAGCTTTCTTT

d_call: -
j_call: TRBJ2-5
v_call: TRBV12-5
clone_size: -
cdr3_aa: CASGYGTAGQTQYF
cdr3_nt: TGTGCTAGTGGTTATGGCACGGCGGGGCAGACCCAGTACTTC

d_call: TRBD2
j_call: TRBJ2-1
v_call: TRBV27
clone_size: -
cdr3_aa: CASSLSSGLAGAHSSYNEQFF
cdr3_nt: TGTGCCAGCAGTTTAAGTTCCGGACTAGCGGGAGCACACTCCTCCTACAATGAGCAGTTCTTC

d_call: -
j_call: TRBJ1-1
v_call: TRBV5-1
clone_size: -
cdr3_aa: CASSLESVPEAFF
cdr3_nt: TGCGCCAGCAGCTTGGAGAGTGTACCTGAAGCTTTCTTT

d_call: -
j_call: TRBJ1-2
v_call: TRBV7-3
clone_size: -
cdr3_aa: CASSSTALGIGGYTF
cdr3_nt: TGTGCCAGCAGCTCGACCGCCTTGGGCATCGGTGGCTACACCTTC

d_call: -
j_call: TRBJ2-7
v_call: TRBV28
clone_size: -
cdr3_aa: CASSLPPPYEQYF
cdr3_nt: TGTGCCAGCAGTTTACCTCCTCCCTACGAGCAGTACTTC

d_call: TRBD2
j_call: TRBJ2-1
v_call: TRBV27
clone_size: -
cdr3_aa: CASKPSGGGSYNEQFF
cdr3_nt: TGTGCCAGCAAGCCTAGCGGGGGTGGCTCCTACAATGAGCAGTTCTTC

d_call: TRBD1
j_call: TRBJ2-7
v_call: TRBV7-2
clone_size: -
cdr3_aa: CASNGRTGRPPYEQYF
cdr3_nt: TGTGCCAGCAATGGTCGGACAGGGCGTCCTCCCTACGAGCAGTACTTC

d_call: -
j_call: TRBJ2-1
v_call: TRBV6-5
clone_size: -
cdr3_aa: CASGAESYNEQFF
cdr3_nt: TGTGCCAGCGGCGCGGAGTCATACAATGAGCAGTTCTTC

d_call: -
j_call: TRBJ1-2
v_call: TRBV6-5
clone_size: -
cdr3_aa: CASRVTGTVGGYTF
cdr3_nt: TGTGCCAGCAGAGTAACAGGGACCGTAGGTGGCTACACCTTC

d_call: -
j_call: TRBJ2-5
v_call: TRBV7-6
clone_size: -
cdr3_aa: CASSRIAEETQYF
cdr3_nt: TGTGCCAGCAGCCGTATAGCGGAAGAGACCCAGTACTTC

d_call: -
j_call: TRBJ2-1
v_call: TRBV24-1
clone_size: -
cdr3_aa: CATSALNEQFF
cdr3_nt: TGTGCCACCAGTGCCCTCAATGAGCAGTTCTTC

d_call: TRBD2
j_call: TRBJ2-4
v_call: TRBV19
clone_size: -
cdr3_aa: CASSTGGGHIQYF
cdr3_nt: TGTGCCAGTAGCACAGGCGGGGGACACATTCAGTACTTC

d_call: TRBD1
j_call: TRBJ1-2
v_call: TRBV19
clone_size: -
cdr3_aa: CASSRPTGVGYTF
cdr3_nt: TGTGCCAGTAGTAGACCGACAGGGGTCGGCTACACCTTC

d_call: -
j_call: TRBJ2-1
v_call: TRBV5-8
clone_size: -
cdr3_aa: CASSLGQEETQFF
cdr3_nt: TGTGCCAGCAGCTTGGGGCAGGAAGAAACGCAGTTCTTC

d_call: -
j_call: TRBJ1-6
v_call: TRBV9
clone_size: -
cdr3_aa: CASSVDQGGYSPLHF
cdr3_nt: TGTGCCAGCAGCGTAGATCAGGGTGGTTATTCACCCCTCCACTTT

d_call: -
j_call: TRBJ1-2
v_call: TRBV24-1
clone_size: -
cdr3_aa: CATSDSTGRGGYTF
cdr3_nt: TGTGCCACCAGTGATTCCACAGGGAGGGGAGGCTACACCTTC

d_call: -
j_call: TRBJ1-5
v_call: TRBV18
clone_size: once
cdr3_aa: CASSPKPGNQPQHF
cdr3_nt: TGTGCCAGCTCACCCAAACCGGGGAATCAGCCCCAGCATTTT

d_call: -
j_call: TRBJ2-6
v_call: TRBV30
clone_size: -
cdr3_aa: CAWIRFGGQGGAGANVLTF
cdr3_nt: -

d_call: -
j_call: TRBJ2-1
v_call: TRBV5-1
clone_size: -
cdr3_aa: CASSLESAYNEQFF
cdr3_nt: TGCGCCAGCAGCTTAGAATCGGCCTACAATGAGCAGTTCTTC

d_call: -
j_call: TRBJ1-5
v_call: TRBV27
clone_size: -
cdr3_aa: CASRAPGQPQHF
cdr3_nt: TGTGCCAGCAGGGCCCCGGGGCAGCCCCAGCATTTT

d_call: -
j_call: TRBJ2-6
v_call: TRBV6-1
clone_size: -
cdr3_aa: CASSRGISGANVLTF
cdr3_nt: TGTGCCAGCAGTCGGGGGATCTCTGGGGCCAACGTCCTGACTTTC

d_call: -
j_call: TRBJ1-6
v_call: TRBV19
clone_size: -
cdr3_aa: CASSGQLSSYNSPLHF
cdr3_nt: TGTGCCAGTAGTGGGCAACTCAGCTCCTATAATTCACCCCTCCACTTT

d_call: TRBD1
j_call: TRBJ2-1
v_call: TRBV6-5
clone_size: once
cdr3_aa: CASSYLIDRGMIGQFF
cdr3_nt: TGTGCCAGCAGTTACCTCATCGACAGGGGGATGATAGGGCAGTTCTTC

d_call: -
j_call: TRBJ2-3
v_call: TRBV7-9
clone_size: -
cdr3_aa: CASSLRVAVSSTDTQYF
cdr3_nt: TGTGCCAGCAGCTTGAGGGTAGCAGTTTCTAGCACAGATACGCAGTATTTT

d_call: -
j_call: TRBJ2-5
v_call: TRBV5-4
clone_size: -
cdr3_aa: CASSLEIGEETQYF
cdr3_nt: TGTGCCAGCAGCTTGGAGATCGGGGAAGAGACCCAGTACTTC